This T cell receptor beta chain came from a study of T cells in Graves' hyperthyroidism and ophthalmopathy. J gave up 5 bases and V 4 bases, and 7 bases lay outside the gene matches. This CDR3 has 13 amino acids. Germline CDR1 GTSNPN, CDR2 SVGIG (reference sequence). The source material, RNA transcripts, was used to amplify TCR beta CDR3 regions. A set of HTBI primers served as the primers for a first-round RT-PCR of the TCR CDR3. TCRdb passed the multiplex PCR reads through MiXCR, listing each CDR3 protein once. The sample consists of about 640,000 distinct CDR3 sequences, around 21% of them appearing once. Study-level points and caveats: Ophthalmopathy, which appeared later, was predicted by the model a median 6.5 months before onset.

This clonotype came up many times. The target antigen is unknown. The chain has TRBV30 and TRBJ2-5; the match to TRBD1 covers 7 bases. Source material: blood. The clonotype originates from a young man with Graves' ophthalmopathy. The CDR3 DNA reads TGTGCCTGGACCCCCGGGACAGTGGAGACCCAGTACTTC. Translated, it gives CAWTPGTVETQYF.